The 27 T cell receptor beta chains listed next were all sequenced from one sample in a study of regulatory T cells in long-lasting Graves disease. Time point given: newly diagnosed GD, antithyroid drugs for less than 3 months. From RNA extracted from PBMCs, the TCR library was made. According to the study, TCR beta libraries were built with iRepertoire HTBI primers and CDR3-region Arm-PCR. TCRdb recomputed calls from the multiplex PCR reads with MiXCR, one row per CDR3 protein. The repertoire consists of around 480,000 distinct CDR3 sequences, with 15% to 20% occurring once and the leading ten covering around 25%. The same specimen was also included in a second study, on T cells in Graves' hyperthyroidism and ophthalmopathy.

The sample in question was peripheral blood mononuclear cells (PBMCs), obtained at new diagnosis, from a patient treated with antithyroid drugs. The origin of the receptors is a woman aged 40 to 65 with Graves disease.

CDR3 nucleotides: TGTGCCAGCAGTGAGCCTGATTGGGGACTGGGGCAGTTCTTC. Translated: CASSEPDWGLGQFF. The rearrangement uses TRBV25-1 and TRBJ2-1; D perhaps matches TRBD2 (6 bases). Germline CDR1 reads MGHDK; CDR2 reads SYGVNS. Trimming stripped 3 bases from V and 12 bases from J, with 18 bases between. CDR3 length: 14 residues. Full variable domain (outside the CDR3, taken from reference TRBV25-1 and TRBJ2-1): EADIYQTPRYLVIGTGKKITLECSQTMGHDKMYWYQQDPGMELHLIHYSYGVNSTEKGDLSSESTVSRIRTEHFPLTLESARPSHTSQYLCASSEPDWGLGQFFGPGTRLTVL.

The table lists this clonotype with many counts. The chain links TRBV18 to TRBJ2-5; the D is unclear. CDR1 and CDR2 (germline): KGHSH, LQKENI. The CDR3 length is 13 residues. With 4 bases removed from V and 2 bases from J, the gap between germline ends came to 8 bases. The CDR3 DNA is TGTGCCAGCTCACGCGACAAACAAGAGACCCAGTACTTC. Residues: CASSRDKQETQYF.

This clonotype turned up a few times. The chain has TRBV20-1 and TRBJ2-1; tentative D call: TRBD1 (6 bases). CDR3 length: 14 amino acids. Germline lookup yields CDR1 DFQATT and CDR2 SNEGSKA (reference sequence). The ends were cut back, 3 bases at V and 0 bases at J, with 9 bases in the middle. CDR3 sequence: CSARRGSSYNEQFF. CDR3 sequence (DNA): TGCAGTGCTAGGAGGGGGAGCTCCTACAATGAGCAGTTCTTC.

The table lists this clonotype with many counts. The chain recombines TRBV5-4 with TRBJ2-1; 11 nucleotides line up with TRBD2. The CDR3 contains 16 residues. Germline V CDR1 and CDR2: SGHNT, YYREEE (reference sequence). V dropped 4 bases and J dropped 4; count of bases not matched to a gene: 7. The CDR3 sequence is CASSTRTSGPYNEQFF. CDR3 bases: TGTGCCAGCAGCACAAGGACTAGCGGGCCTTACAATGAGCAGTTCTTC.

The chain has TRBV6-1 and TRBJ2-5, with 9 bases lining up with TRBD1. Looked up from germline, CDR1 is MNHNS and CDR2 is SASEGT. V lost 7 bases and J lost 4; bases outside the gene matches: 4. The CDR3 is 13 residues long. The CDR3 loop is CASKTGGSETQYF. The CDR3 DNA reads as TGTGCCAGCAAGACAGGGGGATCAGAGACCCAGTACTTC.

This clonotype was recorded at least ten times. J is TRBJ1-6 and V is TRBV2; 7 bases align to TRBD1. Germline assignment: CDR1 SNHLY and CDR2 FYNNEI. Trimming cost V 7 bases and J 10 bases; bases outside gene matches: 16. This CDR3 has 16 residues. The CDR3 reads CASKPGGPKYQSPLHF. The DNA for the CDR3 is TGTGCCAGCAAGCCAGGGGGTCCTAAGTATCAATCACCCCTCCACTTT.

This clonotype was seen repeatedly, ten times or more. CDR3 sequence: CASSFSQGSYNEQFF. DNA of the CDR3: TGTGCCAGCAGCTTTTCGCAGGGTTCCTACAATGAGCAGTTCTTC. The V gene is TRBV7-2, the J gene TRBJ2-1; D possibly corresponds to TRBD1 (5 bases). The CDR3 is made up of 15 amino acids. The V end lost 3 bases, the J end lost 1 base, and 10 bases lay between the germline ends. Germline assignment: CDR1 SGHTA and CDR2 FQGNSA.

V and J are TRBV29-1 and TRBJ2-7; D might be TRBD1 or TRBD2, each matching 5 bases. V was clipped by 4 bases and J by 2 bases, with 12 bases between them. CDR1 is SQVTM, CDR2 ANQGSEA, per germline. The CDR3 covers 13 residues. CDR3 residues: CSVVGLGAYEQYF. DNA for the CDR3: TGCAGCGTTGTGGGGTTGGGGGCCTACGAGCAGTACTTC.

The rearrangement uses TRBV13 and TRBJ1-2, with 7 bases matching TRBD1. Losses at the gene ends were 1 base for V and 0 bases for J; bases not matched to a gene: 2. CDR3 length: 15 amino acids. Per germline, CDR1 PRHDT and CDR2 FYEKMQ (reference sequence). CDR3: CASSLAGGTNYGYTF. The CDR3 DNA reads as TGTGCCAGCAGCTTAGCAGGGGGAACTAACTATGGCTACACCTTC.

This clonotype has at least ten counts. The junction departs from germline at one end; a sequencing error may be responsible. V usage is TRBV12-3 or TRBV12-4 and J usage is TRBJ2-1; D unresolved. This CDR3 region has 13 residues. The CDR3 DNA follows: TGTGCCAGCAGCCGATCTGGGCCCACTCGTTCGGTCTTC. Its translation: CASSRSGPTRSVF.

J is TRBJ1-5 and V is TRBV12-3 or TRBV12-4; 7 bases are a match to TRBD1. The CDR3 runs 12 residues. The V gene end was trimmed by 6 bases and the J gene end by 7 bases; junction bases not matched to a gene: 3. The CDR3 spells CASRTTGQPQHF. The CDR3 DNA is TGTGCCAGCAGGACGACAGGGCAGCCCCAGCATTTT.

This clonotype was seen repeatedly, ten times or more. The chain recombines TRBV3-1 with TRBJ2-6; D is uncertain. Trimming left V 0 bases short and J 2 bases short, with 2 bases between. This CDR3 has 14 amino acids. Germline V CDR1 and CDR2: LGHDT, YNNKEL (reference sequence). The CDR3 DNA sequence: TGTGCCAGCAGCCAAGATACTGGGGCCAACGTCCTGACTTTC. It codes for CASSQDTGANVLTF.

This clonotype was counted ten times or more. V usage is TRBV11-3 and J usage is TRBJ2-2; D is unclear. The germline V and J ends were trimmed by 1 base and 3 bases, with 21 bases remaining between them. The CDR3 sequence is 19 residues long. Germline V gene lookup returns CDR1 SGHNT and CDR2 YENEEA. CDR3 sequence (DNA): TGTGCCAGCAGCTTAGGCACCAGGCTAAGTGCCCGGGACACCGGGGAGCTGTTTTTT. As protein: CASSLGTRLSARDTGELFF.

There are many counts of this clonotype. The chain joins TRBV12-3 or TRBV12-4 to TRBJ1-1; 11 nucleotides line up with TRBD1. The CDR3 has 16 amino acids. V lost 6 bases to trimming and J lost 4 bases; unmatched junction nucleotides: 10. The CDR3 DNA follows: TGTGCCAGCAGCCCATGGACAGGGGGCGAATTCACTGAAGCTTTCTTT. This encodes CASSPWTGGEFTEAFF.

The table lists this clonotype with a few counts. An end of the junction differs from the germline gene, which may be a read error. The gene calls are TRBV7-2 and TRBJ2-1, with unresolved D. Per the germline V gene, CDR1 is SGHTA and CDR2 is FQGNSA. The CDR3 runs to 12 residues. In DNA, the CDR3 is TGTGCCAGCAGCTTAGGGTGGGGTGAGTCAGGCTTC. Translated: CASSLGWGESGF.

This clonotype was detected many times. The rearrangement uses TRBV5-5 and TRBJ2-1; D might be TRBD1 or TRBD2, each matching 5 bases. The germline gives CDR1 SGHKS, CDR2 YYEKEE (reference sequence). The CDR3 length is 15 residues. The V gene lost 3 bases and the J gene lost 3 bases, with 13 bases spanning the gap. The CDR3 DNA reads TGTGCCAGCAGCTCACCCGGGACCGTCTACAATGAGCAGTTCTTC. This encodes CASSSPGTVYNEQFF.

About this clonotype itself: This may be a read error: a much more frequent sequence differs by one nucleotide. It is likely a read error, because the conserved phenylalanine at the end of the CDR3 is missing. The chain carries TRBV4-1 and TRBJ1-1; D is perhaps TRBD1 (5 bases). Deletions cut 1 base from V and 1 base from J, with 16 bases between. CDR1 is MGHRA and CDR2 is YSYEKL in the germline V gene. The CDR3 contains 17 residues. CDR3 sequence reads: CASSQGITGAKNTEAFS. The CDR3 DNA reads TGCGCCAGCAGCCAAGGTATAACCGGGGCGAAGAACACTGAAGCTTTCTCT.

Note on this clonotype: A far larger clone is only one base removed, so a read error is likely. The V gene is TRBV6-2 or TRBV6-3, the J gene TRBJ1-1, with D unclear. V lost 6 bases, J lost 4 bases, and 6 bases lay in between. This CDR3 comprises 11 residues. The V gene's germline CDR1 is MNHEY and CDR2 SVGEGT. As DNA, the CDR3 is TGTGCCAGCAGCTGGATCACTGAAGCTTTCTTT. It codes for CASSWITEAFF.

This clonotype showed up many times. V gene TRBV28 combines with J gene TRBJ2-7; 9 nucleotides line up with TRBD1. The V segment lost 2 bases and the J segment 3 bases; nucleotides outside the gene matches: 11. This CDR3 comprises 17 residues. The germline CDR1 and CDR2 sequences are MDHEN and SYDVKM. Here the CDR3 DNA reads TGTGCCAGCAGTTTAGCCCGAAGGGACAGGGACCTCTACGAGCAGTACTTC. Protein sequence: CASSLARRDRDLYEQYF.

This clonotype has ten or more counts. The V gene is TRBV20-1, the J gene TRBJ2-1; D call uncertain. Germline-derived CDR1 and CDR2 are DFQATT and SNEGSKA (reference sequence). The CDR3 has 13 amino acids. V shed 0 bases and J shed 3 bases, with 6 bases lying between them. CDR3 sequence (DNA): TGCAGTGCTAGAGATACTGGCTACAATGAGCAGTTCTTC. This encodes CSARDTGYNEQFF.

The chain uses TRBV10-3 and TRBJ2-5; tentatively, D is TRBD2 (5 bases). V lost 4 bases and J lost 5, with 20 bases in between. The CDR3 totals 16 residues. Germline V gene lookup returns CDR1 ENHRY and CDR2 SYGVKD. Here the CDR3 reads CAISGQDPSSGETQYF. Written as DNA, the CDR3 is TGTGCCATCAGTGGCCAGGACCCAAGCTCGGGGGAGACCCAGTACTTC.

The chain employs TRBV29-1 and TRBJ1-2; D not certain. Between the trimmed V and J ends, which lost 4 bases and 1 base, there was a span of 7 bases. The V gene's germline CDR1 is SQVTM and CDR2 ANQGSEA. The CDR3 length is 12 residues. The CDR3 region is CSVVDVNYGYTF. The CDR3 bases are TGCAGCGTTGTGGACGTTAACTATGGCTACACCTTC.

Many counts were recorded for this clonotype. The chain links TRBV12-3 or TRBV12-4 to TRBJ1-2, with a tentative D call TRBD1 (6 bases). The CDR3 is made up of 14 amino acids. Trimming took 6 bases from V and 3 from J, leaving 14 bases between them. The CDR3 region is CASRRGYRDYGYTF. DNA for the CDR3: TGTGCCAGCAGAAGAGGCTACAGGGACTATGGCTACACCTTC.

This clonotype was detected many times. The chain has TRBV20-1 and TRBJ1-5; D may be TRBD1 (6 bases). The V end lost 0 bases, the J end lost 6 bases, and 12 bases lay between the germline ends. The CDR3 consists of 14 residues. CDR1 is DFQATT, CDR2 SNEGSKA, per germline (reference sequence). The CDR3 DNA reads as TGCAGTGCTAGAGATCGGGAGGGGGGTCAGCCCCAGCATTTT. Encoded protein: CSARDREGGQPQHF.

Ten or more counts support this clonotype. The V and J genes are TRBV12-3 or TRBV12-4 and TRBJ1-1; TRBD1 matches 7 bases. This CDR3 is 13 amino acids long. The J segment lost 0 bases and the V segment lost 11 bases, leaving 6 bases of the junction unmatched. The CDR3 here is CAGQASVNTEAFF. The CDR3 DNA sequence: TGTGCCGGACAGGCTTCCGTGAACACTGAAGCTTTCTTT.

This clonotype was recorded at least ten times. V usage is TRBV29-1 and J usage is TRBJ1-1; D uncertain. Germline CDR1 is SQVTM and CDR2 is ANQGSEA. CDR3 length: 12 amino acids. V was trimmed by 4 bases and J by 5 bases, leaving 11 bases between them. The CDR3 DNA sequence: TGCAGCGTTGTGGTGGGTCGGACTGAAGCTTTCTTT. It translates to CSVVVGRTEAFF.

In its sample, this clonotype was seen many times. J is TRBJ1-2 and V is TRBV7-9; D may be TRBD1 (5 bases). CDR1 and CDR2 from the germline V gene are SEHNR and FQNEAQ (reference sequence). V lost 6 bases to trimming and J lost 7 bases, with 18 bases between them. This CDR3 has 14 amino acids. The CDR3 DNA sequence: TGTGCCAGCAGGGAATTCGCAGCGAGGGGTGGCTACACCTTC. Protein: CASREFAARGGYTF.